This is a list of T cell receptor beta chains from one sample in a study of tumor-infiltrating lymphocytes in primary liver carcinoma. One entry per CDR3 protein, called by TCRdb with MiXCR from the multiplex PCR reads. The data hold 180,000 or so distinct CDR3 sequences, with roughly three fifths observed a single time. Sequencing used peripheral blood. The receptor source for this set is a man aged 40-55 years with primary liver carcinoma and hepatitis B virus infection. Both conserved end residues are part of each CDR3. A D gene is named only where the DNA matches it firmly. Only some rows state a clone size, as once, few, many or a class for expanded clones.

length: 11
D: NA
J: TRBJ2-5
V: TRBV29-1
size: many
DNA: TGCAGCGTTGTGGTGGCTGAGACCCAGTACTTC
CDR3: CSVVVAETQYF

length: 13
D: NA
J: TRBJ2-1
V: TRBV12-3/TRBV12-4
size: NA
DNA: TGTGCGAGCAGAACCACTTGCGTCAATGAGCAGTTCTTC
CDR3: CASRTTCVNEQFF

length: 13
D: NA
J: TRBJ2-3
V: TRBV29-1
size: many
DNA: TGCAGCTCCGAAACCGGGACCCCGCCAATGCAGTATTTT
CDR3: CSSETGTPPMQYF

length: 16
D: NA
J: TRBJ2-7
V: TRBV11-2
size: NA
DNA: TGTGGCAGCAGCCCCCTGAGGAGGGAGTCCTCCTACGAGCAGTACTTC
CDR3: CGSSPLRRESSYEQYF

length: 14
D: NA
J: TRBJ2-7
V: TRBV6-5
size: NA
DNA: TGTGCCAGCAGGCTGCCCGGGCAGACCTACGAGCAGTACTTC
CDR3: CASRLPGQTYEQYF

length: 11
D: NA
J: TRBJ1-1
V: TRBV5-5
size: few
DNA: TGTGCCAGCAGCTTGTTCACTGAAGCTTTCTTT
CDR3: CASSLFTEAFF

length: 11
D: NA
J: TRBJ2-5
V: TRBV11-2
size: NA
DNA: TGTACCAGCAGTTTAGGGAAGACCCAGTACTTC
CDR3: CTSSLGKTQYF

length: 13
D: TRBD1
J: TRBJ2-5
V: TRBV4-1
size: NA
DNA: TGCGCCAGCAGCCCGGACAGGGGAAAGACCCAGTGCTTC
CDR3: CASSPDRGKTQCF

length: 18
D: NA
J: TRBJ2-4
V: TRBV5-6
size: NA
DNA: TGTGCCAGCAGCGGATGGTCAGCGGGTTACCTAGCCAAAAACATTCAGTACTTC
CDR3: CASSGWSAGYLAKNIQYF

length: 14
D: TRBD2
J: TRBJ2-7
V: TRBV11-2
size: many
DNA: TGTGCCAGCAGCCCGACCCGGGGGGACTACGAGCAGTACTTC
CDR3: CASSPTRGDYEQYF

length: 14
D: NA
J: TRBJ2-7
V: TRBV11-2
size: NA
DNA: TGTGCCAGCACCTCTCAGGCAGCGAACTGCGAGCAGTACTTC
CDR3: CASTSQAANCEQYF

length: 14
D: TRBD1
J: TRBJ1-1
V: TRBV7-9
size: NA
DNA: TGTGCCAGCAGCTTCGGACAGGTGAACACTGAAGCTTTCTTC
CDR3: CASSFGQVNTEAFF

length: 13
D: NA
J: TRBJ1-5
V: TRBV6-1
size: many
DNA: TGTGCCAGCAGTGATCACAGGGATGGGCCCCAGCATTTT
CDR3: CASSDHRDGPQHF

length: 17
D: TRBD2
J: TRBJ2-1
V: TRBV5-6
size: NA
DNA: TGTGCCAGCAACTTGGAGACTAGCGGGAGTGGCTACAATGAGCAGTTCTTC
CDR3: CASNLETSGSGYNEQFF

length: 14
D: TRBD2
J: TRBJ2-1
V: TRBV6-1
size: NA
DNA: TGTGCCAGCAGCACTTACGGGGGGACGGGTGAGCAGTTCTTC
CDR3: CASSTYGGTGEQFF

length: 13
D: TRBD2
J: TRBJ2-7
V: TRBV11-2
size: NA
DNA: TGTACCAGCAGTTTAGGACTAGCGGGGGTGCAATACTTC
CDR3: CTSSLGLAGVQYF

length: 14
D: NA
J: TRBJ2-1
V: TRBV11-2
size: NA
DNA: TGTGCCAGCAGCTCATCGCTAGCGTACAATGAGCAGTTCTTC
CDR3: CASSSSLAYNEQFF